The sequence of this TCR beta chain was determined in a study of graft-versus-host responses after intestinal transplantation. Notes on the study in general: Recipient-marrow GvH clones were detected, some having first appeared in ileum or blood.

J was trimmed by 4 bases and V by 4 bases; bases with no gene match: 4. The CDR3 has 15 amino acids. Per germline, CDR1 SGDLS and CDR2 YYNGEE. Concerning this clone itself: Its target is not known.

Libraries were prepared by immunoSEQ multiplex PCR; TCRdb keeps only in-frame clonotypes and omits some of them. The sample carries 90,000 to 150,000 clones, about 95% recorded once. Material: unstimulated CD8+ T cells sorted from spleen or lymph node cells, obtained before intestinal transplant. The source of this sequence is a human donor who received an intestinal transplant. This chain links TRBV9 with TRBJ2-3, with 12 bases that match TRBD2. The CDR3, as DNA: TGTGCCAGCAGCTCTAGCGGGAGGGGCGCAGATACGCAGTATTTT. Protein product: CASSSSGRGADTQYF.